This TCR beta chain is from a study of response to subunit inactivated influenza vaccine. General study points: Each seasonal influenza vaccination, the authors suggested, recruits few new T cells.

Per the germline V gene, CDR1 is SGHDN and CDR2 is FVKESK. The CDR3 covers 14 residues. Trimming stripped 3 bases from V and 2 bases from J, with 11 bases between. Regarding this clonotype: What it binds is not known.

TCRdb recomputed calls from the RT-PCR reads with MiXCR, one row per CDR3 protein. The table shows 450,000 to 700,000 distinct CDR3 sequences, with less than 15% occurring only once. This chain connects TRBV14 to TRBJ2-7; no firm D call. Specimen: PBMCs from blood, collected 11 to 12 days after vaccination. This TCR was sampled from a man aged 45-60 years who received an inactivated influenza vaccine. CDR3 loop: CASSQLGITYEQYF. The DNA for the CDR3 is TGTGCCAGCAGCCAGCTGGGAATCACCTACGAGCAGTACTTC.